The T cell receptor beta chain under discussion was sequenced for a study of blood T cell repertoires in COVID-19. As for the study in general: COVID-19 samples from acute and convalescent phases originated in the United States, Italy and Spain. T cells, B-cell-depleted T cells, or PBMCs provided the cDNA or gDNA that served as material.

The CDR3 contains 14 residues. V was pared by 6 bases and J by 3 bases, with 8 bases of the junction left unmatched. The V gene's germline CDR1 is MNHEY and CDR2 SVGAGI. Per the original data handling: Reference gene primers were amplified, and this amplification served to estimate nucleated cell counts. Data came from immunoSEQ multiplex PCR; TCRdb stores just in-frame clones and leaves some out. Clone size and V and J calls were adopted from that table, with D and trimming inferred from the DNA. In the table there are more than 15,000 clones, about 86% of which are singletons. Sequences were obtained from peripheral blood. The source is a man aged 60-69 years with acute or convalescent COVID-19. This sequence joins TRBV6-5 and TRBJ2-7, with 7 bases aligning to TRBD1. In DNA, the CDR3 is TGTGCCAGCAGCCGGGACAGCCAAAGCTACGAGCAGTACTTC. As protein: CASSRDSQSYEQYF.